This TCR beta chain was identified during a study of T cells in tuberculosis. V lost 0 bases to trimming and J lost 5 bases, with 9 bases between them. Germline V gene sequence: CDR1 SGHRS, CDR2 YFSETQ. The CDR3 runs 14 residues. Findings and caveats of the study: Using the GMM-specific repertoire gave 85% to 90% accuracy versus about 64% with motifs.

To note about this clone: Its antigen is undetermined.

TCRdb keeps only in-frame clones here, not all; method: immunoSEQ multiplex PCR. Of 25,000 to 35,000 clones in the sample, nearly 97% were seen once. J is TRBJ2-1 and V is TRBV5-1, with unresolved D. What was sequenced was PBMCs. This TCR was sampled from a donor aged 10 to 29 with latent tuberculosis or without tuberculosis infection. The CDR3 is CASSLVSADNEQFF. Here the CDR3 DNA reads TGCGCCAGCAGCTTGGTTTCCGCAGACAATGAGCAGTTCTTC.